The entry that follows covers one T cell receptor beta chain sequence. Trimming removed 3 bases from V and 9 bases from J, with 15 bases in between. From germline, CDR1 is MDHEN and CDR2 SYDVKM. This CDR3 is 15 amino acids long. This record belongs to a study of blood T cell repertoires in COVID-19. Here immunoSEQ multiplex PCR was the method, and the copy in TCRdb shows in-frame clones only, minus some. The sample contains approximately 200,000 clones, around four fifths of which appear only once. The gene calls are TRBV28 and TRBJ1-6; perhaps TRBD1 as D (5 bases). The source of this sequence is a man aged 35 to 55 who had recovered from COVID-19. Specimen: PBMCs or T cells enriched from blood (not recorded which). CDR3 coding DNA: TGTGCCAGCAGTTTGGCAGGGAAAGTTCGTTCACCCCTCCACTTT. This sequence encodes CASSLAGKVRSPLHF.